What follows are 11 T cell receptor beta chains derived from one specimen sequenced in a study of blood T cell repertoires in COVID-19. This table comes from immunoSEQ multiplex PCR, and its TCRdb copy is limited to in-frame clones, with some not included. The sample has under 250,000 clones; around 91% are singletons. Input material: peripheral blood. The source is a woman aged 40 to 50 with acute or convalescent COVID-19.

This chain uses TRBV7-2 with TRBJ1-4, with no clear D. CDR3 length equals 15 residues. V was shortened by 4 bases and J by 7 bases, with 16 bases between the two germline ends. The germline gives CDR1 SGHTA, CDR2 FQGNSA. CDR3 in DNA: TGTGCCAGCAGCTCCCGTCTCCTCCGGGGTGAAAAACTGTTTTTT. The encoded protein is CASSSRLLRGEKLFF.

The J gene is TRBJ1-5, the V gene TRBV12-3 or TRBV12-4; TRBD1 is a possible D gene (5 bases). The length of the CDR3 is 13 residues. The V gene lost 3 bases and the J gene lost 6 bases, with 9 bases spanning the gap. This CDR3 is CASSFDSRQPQHF. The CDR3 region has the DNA TGTGCCAGCAGTTTTGACAGTCGTCAGCCCCAGCATTTT.

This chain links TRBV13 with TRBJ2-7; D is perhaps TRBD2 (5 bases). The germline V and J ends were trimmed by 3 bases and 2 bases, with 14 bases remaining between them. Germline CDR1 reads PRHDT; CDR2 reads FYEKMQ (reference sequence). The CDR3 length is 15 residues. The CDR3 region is CASSFGGGSPYEQYV. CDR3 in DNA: TGTGCCAGCAGCTTTGGCGGAGGATCACCCTACGAGCAGTACGTC.

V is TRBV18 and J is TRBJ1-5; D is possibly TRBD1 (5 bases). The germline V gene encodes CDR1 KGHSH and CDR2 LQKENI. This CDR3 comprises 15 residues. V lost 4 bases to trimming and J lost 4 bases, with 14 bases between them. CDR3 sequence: CASSRNEGANQPQHF. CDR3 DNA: TGTGCCAGCTCACGGAATGAAGGGGCGAATCAGCCCCAGCATTTT.

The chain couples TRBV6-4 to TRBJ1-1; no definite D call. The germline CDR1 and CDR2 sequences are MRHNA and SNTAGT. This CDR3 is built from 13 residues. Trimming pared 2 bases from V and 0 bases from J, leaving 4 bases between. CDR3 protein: CASSDQVNTEAFF. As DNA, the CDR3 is TGTGCCAGCAGTGACCAGGTGAACACTGAAGCTTTCTTT.

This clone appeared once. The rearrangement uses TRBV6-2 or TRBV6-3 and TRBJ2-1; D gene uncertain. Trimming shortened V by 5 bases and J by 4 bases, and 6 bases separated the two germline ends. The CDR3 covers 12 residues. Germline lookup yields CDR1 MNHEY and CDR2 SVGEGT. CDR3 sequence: CASSIMYNEQFF. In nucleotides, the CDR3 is TGTGCCAGCAGTATTATGTACAATGAGCAGTTCTTC.

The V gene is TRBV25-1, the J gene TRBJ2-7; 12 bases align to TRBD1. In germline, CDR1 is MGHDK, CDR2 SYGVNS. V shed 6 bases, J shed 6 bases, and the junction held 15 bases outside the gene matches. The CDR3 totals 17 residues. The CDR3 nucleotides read TGTGCCAGCAGGGTACCTCCGGGACAGGGGGCTAATCTCGAGCAGTACGTC. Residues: CASRVPPGQGANLEQYV.

The CDR3 is CASSLAGIPQHF. In nucleotides, the CDR3 is TGTGCCAGCAGCCTCGCGGGTATTCCCCAGCATTTT. The chain recombines TRBV7-8 with TRBJ1-5, with no clear D. V was cut by 5 bases and J by 10 bases, with 12 bases left in between. CDR1 and CDR2 from the germline V gene are SGHVS and FQNEAQ. The CDR3 covers 12 residues.

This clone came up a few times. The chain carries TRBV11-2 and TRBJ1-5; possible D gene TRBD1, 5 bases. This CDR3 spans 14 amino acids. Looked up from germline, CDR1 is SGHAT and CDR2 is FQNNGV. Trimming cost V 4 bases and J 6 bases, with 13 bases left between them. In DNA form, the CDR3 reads TGTGCCAGCAGCTCACAGGACGCCCGTCAGCCCCAGCATTTT. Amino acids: CASSSQDARQPQHF.

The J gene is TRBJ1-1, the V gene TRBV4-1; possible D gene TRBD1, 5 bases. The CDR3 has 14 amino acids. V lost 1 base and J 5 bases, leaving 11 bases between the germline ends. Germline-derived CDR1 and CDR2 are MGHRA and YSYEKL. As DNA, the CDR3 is TGCGCCAGCAGCCAAGCGGGGGGGGAAACTGAAGCTTTCTTT. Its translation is CASSQAGGETEAFF.

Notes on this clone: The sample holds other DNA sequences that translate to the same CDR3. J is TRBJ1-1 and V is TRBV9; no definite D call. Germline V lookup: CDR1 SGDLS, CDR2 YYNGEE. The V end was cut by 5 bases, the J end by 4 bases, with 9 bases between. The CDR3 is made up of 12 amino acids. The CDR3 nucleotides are TGTGCCAGCAGTGGCCGCGGCACTGAAGCTTTCTTT. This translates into CASSGRGTEAFF.